This entry is about one TCR beta chain. Its antigen is still unknown. Base qualities are not at hand, and no much larger clone is one base apart. Using the deep immunoSEQ assay, multiplex PCR amplified TCR CDR3 regions from genomic DNA. Extracted genomic DNA from each cell subset was spread evenly across all wells of several immunoSEQ 96-well plates, with each plate serving as a replicate. Each replicate PCR for sorted subsets received about 180 ng genomic DNA, equal to tens of thousands of T cell genomes. Purified libraries were quantified with a Qubit 3.0 fluorometer, sized on a Bioanalyzer 2100, and re-quantified with the KAPA Library Quantification kit. Each immunoSEQ 96-well plate was sequenced on its own single-read 150-cycle Illumina NextSeq 550 flow cell. As for how the authors treated the data: Because the immunoSEQ output held only junctional sequences and lacked quality scores, the filtering could not match the filtering applied to full-length reads. Sequences were annotated with PyIR, a Python wrapper for IgBLAST v1.9, and V/J genes and CDR3 were assigned using IMGT germline references. Reads were filtered out if the reads had weak V/J assignments (E-value above 1e-6), no CDR3, stop codons, out-of-frame junctions, or ambiguous translated residues. A V3J clonotype was defined by an identical inferred V gene, J gene, and CDR3 amino acid sequence. Percentage overlap between repertoires was calculated by dividing the number of shared unique clonotypes by the size of the smaller repertoire. Three approaches were used to assess repertoire richness: RTK rarefaction, the Chao1 estimator, and Recon v2.1 estimates of unobserved clonotypes. Generation probabilities were computed with OLGA for all TCRbeta clonotypes obtained by the gDNA method from four donors. Held by TCRdb, this immuneACCESS table contains in-frame sequences only and omits some clones. Under half of the omission traces to an unresolved V gene where checked; the cause of the rest is unknown. The D gene and trimming were derived from the DNA, and the V and J assignments and clone size from that table. The table for this sample lists 2 million to 2.5 million clones; approximately 95% of them were counted only once. Approximately 0.13% of the sample comes from the top ten.

Healthy HIV-negative adults with no recently reported acute infections or vaccinations were included as donors. Only Caucasian adults living in Nashville, Tennessee, USA were represented among the donors. CD4+ T cells were enriched by magnetic negative selection, after which naive cells were positively selected on CD45RA and the negative fraction was taken as the memory subset. Blood was obtained by leukapheresis, after which PBMCs were separated by Ficoll-Histopaque density gradient centrifugation and cryopreserved in liquid nitrogen vapor phase. Analytical flow cytometry was used to check the purity and quantity of each magnetically sorted T cell population. Genomic DNA was isolated from each sorted fraction and quantified by UV absorbance on a Nanodrop 2000c. This record belongs to a study of shared clonotypes between healthy human individuals (dated by TCRdb to about 2020). About the investigation overall: Three men and a couple of women, aged 18 to 49 years, made up the cohort. Blood TCR repertoires of five healthy adults were deeply sequenced to estimate repertoire size and the extent of clonotype sharing between individuals. To increase sequencing depth and limit assay-specific biases, different laboratories used diverse techniques to prepare libraries and sequence TCR repertoires. For each donor, three plates each were used for CD4 naive and CD4 memory, two plates were used for CD8 naive, and one plate was used for CD8 memory. Per donor, leukapheresis produced somewhere between about 0.8 and 9 billion PBMCs. Paper-wide results and their limitations: The small number of donors limited the genetic and exposure-history diversity represented. Compared with non-shared clonotypes, the clonotypes found in all four sorted-subset donors had higher generation probabilities. Naive subsets generally had larger estimated clonotype richness than memory subsets did. Across a few donors, around 5% of naive CD4, over 3% of naive CD8, under 2.5% of memory CD4, and 0.3% to 0.45% of memory CD8 clonotypes were shared. Pairwise subsampling indicated that sequencing depth was expected to affect the degree of clonotype sharing among donors. Sampling was restricted to blood, and TCR repertoires in tissues likely differ from the TCR repertoires found in blood. Incomplete sequencing was indicated by rarefaction of sorted-subset datasets, despite the large sequencing depth.

The TCR comes from a young man in good health. Sequencing used naive CD4+ T cells sorted from blood. The intended sense of this specimen's cell subset or site label: CD45RA+ positively selected.

The bases read TGTGCCATCAGGGGGACAGGGAATATCTATGGCTACACCTTC. Translated, it reads CAIRGTGNIYGYTF. In this chain, TRBV10-3 is recombined with TRBJ1-2, with 9 central nucleotides matching TRBD1. CDR1 is given as ENHRY and CDR2 as SYGVKD, both from the germline V gene. V trim: 6 bases; J trim: 4 bases; unmatched bases: 6. From the cysteine up to the phenylalanine, the CDR3 has a length of 14 residues. The DNA shown is the 42-base CDR3, in frame from base 1.